Below, 27 T cell receptor beta chains from the same sample are listed, as sequenced in a study of blood T cell repertoires in COVID-19. Data came from immunoSEQ multiplex PCR; TCRdb stores just in-frame clones and leaves some out. Of around 59,000 clones listed, 80% are singletons. The sequencing sample was made of peripheral blood. The receptor set was obtained from a man aged 55 to 70 with acute or convalescent COVID-19.

V is TRBV6-5 and J is TRBJ1-5; D unresolved. Looked up from germline, CDR1 is MNHEY and CDR2 is SVGAGI. CDR3 length: 13 amino acids. The V gene lost 4 bases and the J gene lost 5 bases, with 9 bases spanning the gap. CDR3 in amino acids: CASSSNSDQPQHF. The CDR3 DNA is TGTGCCAGCAGTTCTAACAGTGATCAGCCCCAGCATTTT.

The J gene is TRBJ2-1, the V gene TRBV7-8; tentatively, D is TRBD1 (6 bases). CDR1 is SGHVS, CDR2 FQNEAQ, per germline. With 7 bases removed from V and 4 bases from J, the gap between germline ends came to 17 bases. CDR3 length equals 15 residues. CDR3 DNA sequence: TGTGCCAGCACTCAACTCAGGGGTGGTTACAATGAGCAGTTCTTC. Amino acid sequence: CASTQLRGGYNEQFF.

This chain uses TRBV30 with TRBJ2-7; 9 nucleotides line up with TRBD1. V lost 5 bases and J lost 3; bases outside the gene matches: 5. Germline V gives CDR1 GTSNPN, CDR2 SVGIG (reference sequence). This CDR3 has 13 amino acids. The CDR3 DNA reads as TGTGCCTGGGCGGGGGACAGGGTCTACGAGCAGTACTTC. Residues: CAWAGDRVYEQYF.

This clone was counted between two and nine times. V usage is TRBV28 and J usage is TRBJ2-3, with a possible D match to TRBD1 (6 bases). Germline CDR1 and CDR2: MDHEN and SYDVKM. V gave up 6 bases and J gave up 2 bases, with 15 bases separating them. The CDR3 runs 15 residues. CDR3 nucleotide sequence: TGTGCCAGCAGCCCCGACAGGAAATTCACAGATACGCAGTATTTT. Protein: CASSPDRKFTDTQYF.

This chain connects TRBV5-1 to TRBJ2-7; TRBD1 agrees at 7 bases. CDR1 is SGHRS and CDR2 is YFSETQ in the germline V gene. The CDR3 loop spans 14 amino acids. V trimming: 4 bases; J trimming: 2 bases; junction bases outside the gene matches: 6. Here the CDR3 DNA reads TGCGCCAGCAGCACTGGACAGGCCACCTACGAGCAGTACTTC. Amino acids: CASSTGQATYEQYF. Looking up the rest from reference TRBV5-1 and TRBJ2-7 gives the full variable domain: KAGVTQTPRYLIKTRGQQVTLSCSPISGHRSVSWYQQTPGQGLQFLFEYFSETQRNKGNFPGRFSGRQFSNSRSEMNVSTLELGDSALYLCASSTGQATYEQYFGPGTRLTVT.

The chain employs TRBV21-1 and TRBJ1-4; TRBD1, as called in the table, went unchecked against the DNA. TRBV21-1 is deemed a pseudogene. The CDR3 length is 17 residues. The CDR3 bases are TGTGCCAGCACCAGACAGGGGGGCCCTGCAACTAATGAAAAACTGTTTTTT. Its translation is CASTRQGGPATNEKLFF.

The chain couples TRBV6-5 to TRBJ1-5; D gene uncertain. Trimming took 6 bases from V and 2 from J, leaving 14 bases between them. The CDR3 consists of 15 residues. From germline, CDR1 is MNHEY and CDR2 SVGAGI. In DNA form, the CDR3 reads TGTGCCAGCAGCCGAGGTTCATCCCGCAATCAGCCCCAGCATTTT. Amino acid sequence: CASSRGSSRNQPQHF.

The chain has TRBV3-1 (or the pseudogene TRBV3-2) and TRBJ1-1, with TRBD1 as a possible D gene (5 bases). The CDR3 totals 13 residues. The V gene lost 3 bases and the J gene lost 6 bases, with 11 bases spanning the gap. Germline CDR1 is LGHDT and CDR2 is YNNKEL (reference sequence). CDR3 region: CASSHSDNPEAFF. CDR3 nucleotides: TGTGCCAGCAGCCACTCGGACAACCCTGAAGCTTTCTTT.

This chain connects TRBV7-2 to TRBJ1-2; D might be TRBD1 (5 bases). Germline CDR1 is SGHTA and CDR2 is FQGNSA. The V end lost 5 bases, the J end lost 3 bases, and 13 bases lay between the germline ends. The CDR3 covers 14 residues. CDR3 nucleotides: TGTGCCAGCAGCCCCCCGGGCAGGGACTATGGCTACACCTTC. Amino acids: CASSPPGRDYGYTF.

The chain combines TRBV12-3 or TRBV12-4 with TRBJ2-5, with D possibly TRBD1 on 6 matching bases. The ends were cut back, 7 bases at V and 7 bases at J, with 13 bases in the middle. The CDR3 covers 12 residues. CDR3 loop: CASKMGAGTQYF. In DNA, the CDR3 is TGTGCCAGCAAAATGGGGGCCGGGACCCAGTACTTC.

The chain carries TRBV7-2 and TRBJ1-3; 10 bases match TRBD1. The CDR3 runs to 17 residues. With V trimmed by 4 bases and J by 0 bases, 6 bases remained unmatched. Germline V lookup: CDR1 SGHTA, CDR2 FQGNSA. CDR3 sequence (DNA): TGTGCCAGCAGCTCGACGGACAGGGGGAGCTCTGGAAACACCATATATTTT. Residues: CASSSTDRGSSGNTIYF.

This clone was recorded once. The chain joins TRBV5-1 to TRBJ2-5, with D tentatively TRBD1 (5 bases). The CDR3 extends over 14 amino acids. V was trimmed by 2 bases and J by 2 bases, leaving 10 bases between them. CDR1 is SGHRS and CDR2 is YFSETQ in the germline V gene. The DNA for the CDR3 is TGCGCCAGCAGCTTCGGTGACAGTCAAGAGACCCAGTACTTC. It is translated as CASSFGDSQETQYF.

V and J are TRBV5-1 and TRBJ1-2, with D tentatively TRBD1 (5 bases). The germline CDR1 and CDR2 sequences are SGHRS and YFSETQ. Trimming shortened V by 1 base and J by 5 bases, and 24 bases separated the two germline ends. The CDR3 contains 18 residues. The CDR3 spells CASSLSRERWSEGYGYTF. The CDR3 nucleotides are TGCGCCAGCAGCTTGAGTCGGGAACGATGGTCGGAGGGGTATGGCTACACCTTC.

J is TRBJ1-1 and V is TRBV10-1; 10 positions match TRBD1. The V segment lost 2 bases and the J segment 1 base; nucleotides outside the gene matches: 10. Germline values: CDR1 WNHNN, CDR2 SYGVQD (reference sequence). The CDR3 has 18 amino acids. The CDR3 region has the DNA TGCGCCAGCAGTGAGAAATACGGGACAGGGGACAAGAACACTGAAGCTTTCTTT. It is translated as CASSEKYGTGDKNTEAFF.

This clone has a handful of counts. J is TRBJ1-1 and V is TRBV2; TRBD1 is a possible D gene (6 bases). From germline, CDR1 is SNHLY and CDR2 FYNNEI. The CDR3 length is 15 residues. V was shortened by 6 bases and J by 4 bases, with 18 bases between the two germline ends. This chain's CDR3 is CASRPDRFGSTEAFF. The CDR3 coding sequence is TGTGCCAGCAGACCCGACAGGTTTGGGAGCACTGAAGCTTTCTTT.

The V gene is TRBV30, the J gene TRBJ1-3; possibly TRBD1 for D (5 bases). CDR3 size: 16 residues. Trimming took off 2 bases at V and 1 base at J, with 15 bases between the two ends. The germline gives CDR1 GTSNPN, CDR2 SVGIG (reference sequence). The CDR3 here is CAWSPAGFRSGNTIYF. The CDR3, as DNA: TGTGCCTGGAGTCCCGCAGGGTTTAGGTCTGGAAACACCATATATTTT.

CDR3 nucleotides: TGCAGCGCCACCGGGACAGGGTTGGCAGATACGCAGTATTTT. Protein: CSATGTGLADTQYF. V and J are TRBV29-1 and TRBJ2-3, with 9 bases fitting TRBD1. The ends lost 7 bases at V and 4 bases at J; junction bases unmatched: 9. The CDR3 is 14 residues long. The germline V gene encodes CDR1 SQVTM and CDR2 ANQGSEA.

The chain joins TRBV19 to TRBJ2-7; TRBD1 matches at 11 bases. Germline V gene sequence: CDR1 LNHDA, CDR2 SQIVND (reference sequence). The length of the CDR3 is 15 residues. The trim removed 1 base at V and 4 bases at J, leaving 3 bases unmatched. The CDR3 region is CASSIGGTGGYEQYF. CDR3 sequence (DNA): TGTGCCAGTAGTATAGGAGGGACAGGGGGGTACGAGCAGTACTTC.

This clone has a single count. The chain's CDR3 is CATFSGTGLVLTF. CDR3 nucleotides: TGTGCCACCTTTAGCGGGACAGGGCTCGTCCTGACTTTC. V and J are TRBV10-3 and TRBJ2-6, with a tentative D call TRBD1 (9 bases). The CDR3 is 13 amino acids. CDR1 and CDR2 from the germline V gene are ENHRY and SYGVKD. Trimming pared 10 bases from V and 12 bases from J, leaving 19 bases between.

This clone was detected a few times. The rearrangement links TRBV21-1 to TRBJ1-2. TRBV21-1 constitutes a pseudogene. CDR3 length: 13 residues. This chain's CDR3 is CASSKISDYGYTF. For the CDR3, the DNA is TGTGCCAGCAGCAAAATATCGGACTATGGCTACACCTTC.

The rearrangement links TRBV6-6 to TRBJ1-4, with TRBD1 identical over 11 bases. The CDR3 runs to 16 residues. Per the germline V gene, CDR1 is MNHNY and CDR2 is SVGAGI (reference sequence). The V segment lost 4 bases and the J segment 8 bases; nucleotides outside the gene matches: 9. The CDR3 DNA reads TGTGCCAGCAGTTCCCGGGACAGGGGGTTGGCGGAAAAACTGTTTTTT. Translated, it gives CASSSRDRGLAEKLFF.

This chain joins TRBV18 and TRBJ1-6; no firm D call. The CDR3 extends over 15 amino acids. In germline, CDR1 is KGHSH, CDR2 LQKENI. V lost 1 base and J 4 bases, leaving 8 bases between the germline ends. Here the CDR3 DNA reads TGTGCCAGCTCACCACGTAACAGTTATAATTCACCCCTCCACTTT. Its translation: CASSPRNSYNSPLHF.

The chain uses TRBV15 and TRBJ2-2, with 8 bases identical to TRBD2. The junction had 9 bases not matched to a gene; V was cut back by 6 bases and J by 6 bases. The CDR3 has 15 residues. Germline V gene data show CDR1 as LNHNV and CDR2 as YYDKDF (reference sequence). CDR3 loop: CATRVPGGRAGELFF. The CDR3 DNA sequence: TGTGCCACCAGGGTACCGGGGGGGCGAGCCGGGGAGCTGTTTTTT.

This chain joins TRBV5-4 and TRBJ2-7; D is uncertain. V was clipped by 0 bases and J by 2 bases, with 15 bases between them. The CDR3 loop spans 16 amino acids. Germline V gives CDR1 SGHNT, CDR2 YYREEE (reference sequence). Here the CDR3 reads CASSLAGGPPTYEQYF. CDR3 in DNA: TGTGCCAGCAGCTTGGCCGGTGGGCCCCCGACCTACGAGCAGTACTTC.

The chain recombines TRBV29-1 with TRBJ2-4; TRBD1 aligns across 8 bases. Germline lookup yields CDR1 SQVTM and CDR2 ANQGSEA. CDR3 length: 15 amino acids. Losses at the gene ends were 0 bases for V and 6 bases for J; bases not matched to a gene: 7. CDR3 in DNA: TGCAGCGTTGAAGATCCCAGGACAGGGAGAAACATTCAGTACTTC. Translating it yields CSVEDPRTGRNIQYF. Variable domain in full (rest from reference TRBV29-1 and TRBJ2-4): SAVISQKPSRDICQRGTSLTIQCQVDSQVTMMFWYRQQPGQSLTLIATANQGSEATYESGFVIDKFPISRPNLTFSTLTVSNMSPEDSSIYLCSVEDPRTGRNIQYFGAGTRLSVL.

The chain combines TRBV7-4 with TRBJ1-3, with unresolved D. CDR3 length: 14 residues. The V gene lost 1 base and the J gene lost 2 bases, with 6 bases spanning the gap. CDR1 is SGHVT and CDR2 is SQSDAQ in the germline V gene. In nucleotides, the CDR3 is TGTGCCAGCAGCTTAGGAGGAGCTGGAAACACCATATATTTT. Protein: CASSLGGAGNTIYF.

The chain has TRBV5-1 and TRBJ2-5; perhaps TRBD2 as D (5 bases). V gave up 0 bases and J gave up 5 bases, with 17 bases separating them. This CDR3 comprises 16 residues. Germline-derived CDR1 and CDR2 are SGHRS and YFSETQ. The CDR3 here is CASSLGGPQRRETQYF. The CDR3, as DNA: TGCGCCAGCAGCTTGGGTGGACCCCAAAGGAGGGAGACCCAGTACTTC. Full variable domain (missing parts from reference TRBV5-1 and TRBJ2-5): KAGVTQTPRYLIKTRGQQVTLSCSPISGHRSVSWYQQTPGQGLQFLFEYFSETQRNKGNFPGRFSGRQFSNSRSEMNVSTLELGDSALYLCASSLGGPQRRETQYFGPGTRLLVL.